The TCR beta chain described here comes from a study of T cell responses to AZD1222 COVID-19 vaccine. Study outcomes and limitations: Repertoires were collected only later (after the peak T cell response had occurred). The donor cohort was predominantly white British with a female majority, and clonal diversity may have been underestimated. Baseline seropositivity occurred in only 5 to 7 AZD1222 recipients.

Points on this clone: Its cognate antigen is unknown.

Measured with immunoSEQ multiplex PCR; TCRdb has only the in-frame clones, and not every one. The table lists 100,000 to 150,000 clones, about 91% of them singletons, with under 2% in the top ten. This CDR3 has 15 amino acids. Trimming took off 8 bases at V and 3 bases at J, with 17 bases between the two ends. Germline CDR1 reads LNHDA; CDR2 reads SQIVND (reference sequence). The receptor was derived from an adult who received the AZD1222 COVID-19 vaccine. The rearrangement joins TRBV19 to TRBJ2-1, with D perhaps TRBD1 (5 bases). The specimen was peripheral blood, collected 28 days after the second AZD1222 dose. Here the CDR3 reads CASDQRGFGYNEQFF. The CDR3 DNA sequence: TGTGCCAGTGATCAAAGGGGTTTTGGCTACAATGAGCAGTTCTTC. Supplemented by reference TRBV19 and TRBJ2-1, the full variable domain reads DGGITQSPKYLFRKEGQNVTLSCEQNLNHDAMYWYRQDPGQGLRLIYYSQIVNDFQKGDIAEGYSVSREKKESFPLTVTSAQKNPTAFYLCASDQRGFGYNEQFFGPGTRLTVL.